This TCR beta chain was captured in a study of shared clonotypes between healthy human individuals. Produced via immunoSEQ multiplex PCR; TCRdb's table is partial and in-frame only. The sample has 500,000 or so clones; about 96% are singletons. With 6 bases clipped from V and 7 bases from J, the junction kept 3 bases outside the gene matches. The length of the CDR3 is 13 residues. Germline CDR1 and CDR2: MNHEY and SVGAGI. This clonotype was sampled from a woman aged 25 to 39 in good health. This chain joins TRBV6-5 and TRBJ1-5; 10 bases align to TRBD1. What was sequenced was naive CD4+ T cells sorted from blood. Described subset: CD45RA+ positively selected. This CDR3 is CASRRTGGQPQHF. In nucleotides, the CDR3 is TGTGCCAGCAGGCGGACAGGGGGGCAGCCCCAGCATTTT.